These T cell receptor beta chains were read from a single sample in a study of T cells in Graves' hyperthyroidism and ophthalmopathy. Using its own MiXCR run on the multiplex PCR reads, TCRdb lists one record per CDR3 protein. This table has under 650,000 distinct CDR3 sequences, about 16% appearing once. The source material was blood. Source of these receptors: a woman aged 25 to 45 with Graves' hyperthyroidism. Each CDR3 is given with its conserved first and last residue.

v_call,j_call,cdr3_aa
TRBV5-8,TRBJ2-5,CASSFQGAHGETQYF
TRBV19,TRBJ1-5,CASIRTGYNQPQHF
TRBV6-2/TRBV6-3,TRBJ2-5,CASSYSMVADETQYF
TRBV11-2,TRBJ2-5,CASSLGPDRVKETQYF
TRBV29-1,TRBJ1-2,CSVSGVFSYTF
TRBV12-3/TRBV12-4,TRBJ1-6,CASSRTGGNSPLHF
TRBV28,TRBJ1-2,CASYFRGNNYGYTF
TRBV6-1,TRBJ2-7,CASRPYSGRSGEQYF
TRBV6-2/TRBV6-3,TRBJ1-2,CASSYSGAKMGYTF
TRBV20-1,TRBJ2-3,CSAPFYTQYF
TRBV11-3,TRBJ2-1,CASSLDRGASGAQFF
TRBV14,TRBJ2-2,CASSPDRGQIDTGELFF
TRBV9,TRBJ1-3,CASSFPSGTGEGNTIYF
TRBV28,TRBJ2-6,CASKPQGITGANVLTF
TRBV4-1,TRBJ2-3,CASSQFRQASTDTQYF
TRBV2,TRBJ2-2,CASTGTGGTGELFF
TRBV20-1,TRBJ2-2,CSARDLTSTGANTGELFF
TRBV5-1,TRBJ2-7,CASSQGQGPHEQYF
TRBV11-2,TRBJ2-7,CASSPLLRAGDSYEQYF
TRBV7-2,TRBJ1-1,CASSRQLSTEAFF
TRBV7-9,TRBJ1-1,CASSHPRGTGTEAFF
TRBV7-9,TRBJ2-7,CASSIRAPGQGAYEQYF
TRBV9,TRBJ1-3,CASSVASHPGNTIYF
TRBV28,TRBJ2-7,CAGGPTHEQYF
TRBV3-1,TRBJ2-1,CASSQVSYEQFF
TRBV13,TRBJ2-7,CASSLGTSGFSSYEQYF
TRBV27,TRBJ1-5,CASSNLAGQGLRPQHF
TRBV20-1,TRBJ2-7,CSATTDRSPSEQYF
TRBV6-5,TRBJ1-1,CASSYKGAGGVGNTEAFF
TRBV2,TRBJ2-5,CASSSFGRETQYF
TRBV27,TRBJ1-5,CASSSSIGNQPQHF
TRBV10-3,TRBJ1-1,CAISEQEGVTEAFF
TRBV2,TRBJ1-1,CASTLLGTGFEAFF
TRBV19,TRBJ2-2,CARGLSGELFF
TRBV6-1,TRBJ1-1,CASTVGRNTEAFF
TRBV15,TRBJ2-7,CATSTIGLAGTYEQYF
TRBV6-1,TRBJ2-2,CASRRTGRVSGELFF
TRBV7-9,TRBJ2-1,CASSSNSGRAFNEQFF
TRBV20-1,TRBJ2-3,CSKTSGSKDTQYF
TRBV5-4,TRBJ1-2,CASSLALGGERGYTF
TRBV7-2,TRBJ2-7,CASSLGATGEYEQYF
TRBV6-1,TRBJ2-3,CASRRVGRTDTQYF
TRBV11-2,TRBJ1-1,CASSRLSGGGAEAFF